Shown below are 6 T cell receptor beta chains from a single sample sequenced in a study of T cell responses to AZD1222 COVID-19 vaccine. Sequencing used immunoSEQ multiplex PCR; TCRdb keeps in-frame clones, though not all of them. The table shows 77,000 or so clones, with 75% to 95% occurring only once. Specimen: peripheral blood, collected 28 days after the second AZD1222 dose. Source of these receptors: an adult who received the AZD1222 COVID-19 vaccine.

The CDR3 sequence: CASSYTGSGSAGELFF. CDR3 DNA sequence: TGTGCCAGCAGTTACACGGGTAGCGGGAGTGCCGGGGAGCTGTTTTTT. The chain joins TRBV6-2 or TRBV6-3 to TRBJ2-2, with 9 nucleotides matching TRBD2. CDR3 length: 16 residues. Germline loops: CDR1 MNHEY, CDR2 SVGEGT. V gave up 2 bases and J gave up 6 bases; unmatched junction bases: 7.

The chain has TRBV3-1 (or the pseudogene TRBV3-2) and TRBJ1-5; D is undetermined. There are 15 residues in the CDR3. V shed 3 bases and J shed 1 base, with 10 bases lying between them. Germline CDR1 reads LGHDT; CDR2 reads YNNKEL (reference sequence). CDR3 in DNA: TGTGCCAGCAGCCAGGGGTGGACGAGCAATCAGCCCCAGCATTTT. It is translated as CASSQGWTSNQPQHF.

The rearrangement links TRBV5-5 to TRBJ2-3; D uncertain. The V end lost 4 bases, the J end lost 2 bases, and 14 bases lay between the germline ends. The CDR3 sequence is 15 residues long. CDR1 and CDR2 from the germline V gene are SGHKS and YYEKEE (reference sequence). CDR3 amino acids: CASSADRRITDTQYF. DNA of the CDR3: TGTGCCAGCAGCGCCGACCGGCGGATCACAGATACGCAGTATTTT. The full variable domain, its missing parts supplied by reference TRBV5-5 and TRBJ2-3, is DAGVTQSPTHLIKTRGQQVTLRCSPISGHKSVSWYQQVLGQGPQFIFQYYEKEERGRGNFPDRFSARQFPNYSSELNVNALLLGDSALYLCASSADRRITDTQYFGPGTRLTVL.

The rearrangement uses TRBV5-4 and TRBJ1-2; 8 bases agree with TRBD1. The CDR3 has 15 amino acids. The ends lost 1 base at V and 2 bases at J; junction bases unmatched: 4. Germline V lookup: CDR1 SGHNT, CDR2 YYREEE (reference sequence). The CDR3 region is CASSLMDRANYGYTF. The CDR3 DNA reads TGTGCCAGCAGCTTGATGGACAGGGCAAACTATGGCTACACCTTC.

The V gene is TRBV3-1 (or the pseudogene TRBV3-2), the J gene TRBJ2-2; a weak D match, TRBD2 (7 bases). With 0 bases removed from V and 4 bases from J, the gap between germline ends came to 12 bases. The germline V gene encodes CDR1 LGHDT and CDR2 YNNKEL (reference sequence). CDR3 length: 16 residues. DNA for the CDR3: TGTGCCAGCAGCCAAGATCGGGGGGCCGGCACCGGGGAGCTGTTTTTT. Protein sequence: CASSQDRGAGTGELFF.

J is TRBJ2-1 and V is TRBV7-2, with D uncertain. V was clipped by 5 bases and J by 8 bases, with 19 bases between them. CDR1 and CDR2 (germline): SGHTA, FQGNSA. The CDR3 covers 15 residues. DNA of the CDR3: TGTGCCAGCAGCAAGGAGCCTGGAGTCTTATATGAGCAGTTCTTC. Translation: CASSKEPGVLYEQFF. Full variable domain (rest looked up from reference TRBV7-2 and TRBJ2-1): GAGVSQSPSNKVTEKGKDVELRCDPISGHTALYWYRQSLGQGLEFLIYFQGNSAPDKSGLPSDRFSAERTGGSVSTLTIQRTQQEDSAVYLCASSKEPGVLYEQFFGPGTRLTVL.